These 10 T cell receptor beta chains were sequenced from one sample in a study of identical twins. TCRdb re-called the 5' RACE reads with MiXCR, one entry per CDR3 protein. The sample includes over 500,000 distinct CDR3 sequences, roughly a fifth of them seen just once. This same sample was also part of a study on T cells expressing NK-cell markers.

Sequences were obtained from CD4+ T cells sorted from blood. The receptors derive from a woman aged 18-29 years in good health.

J is TRBJ1-2 and V is TRBV6-1; TRBD1 is a possible D gene (5 bases). This CDR3 is 16 amino acids long. V was cut by 5 bases and J by 2 bases, with 18 bases left in between. CDR1 is MNHNS and CDR2 is SASEGT in the germline V gene. Here the CDR3 DNA reads TGTGCCAGCAGTAAATCCGGGACCTTAAAAAACTATGGCTACACCTTC. Its protein product is CASSKSGTLKNYGYTF.

There are a few counts of this clonotype. This chain connects TRBV4-1 to TRBJ2-1; 10 bases align to TRBD2. The CDR3 extends over 16 amino acids. Trimming at V came to 1 base and at J to 4 bases, leaving 4 bases not matched to a gene. CDR1 is MGHRA and CDR2 is YSYEKL in the germline V gene. In nucleotides, the CDR3 is TGCGCCAGCAGCCAAGTTGAGACTAGCGGGTACAATGAGCAGTTCTTC. Amino acid sequence: CASSQVETSGYNEQFF.

The chain is built from TRBV2 and TRBJ1-2; D ambiguous. CDR1 and CDR2 (germline): SNHLY, FYNNEI. V was cut by 7 bases and J by 4 bases, with 13 bases left in between. The CDR3 is 13 amino acids. This CDR3 is CASTIGQFYGYTF. As DNA, the CDR3 is TGTGCCAGCACTATTGGGCAATTCTATGGCTACACCTTC.

The table lists this clonotype with a few counts. CDR3 coding DNA: TGCAGTGCTCCCGGCCCCCTGAGCGCCAACGACGAGCAGTACTTC. It codes for CSAPGPLSANDEQYF. The chain recombines TRBV20-1 with TRBJ2-7; no definite D call. V was shortened by 5 bases and J by 5 bases, with 22 bases between the two germline ends. CDR1 and CDR2 (germline): DFQATT, SNEGSKA (reference sequence). The CDR3 spans 15 residues.

This chain uses TRBV29-1 with TRBJ1-2; D is perhaps TRBD1 (5 bases). Germline V gene sequence: CDR1 SQVTM, CDR2 ANQGSEA. This CDR3 region has 14 residues. Deletions cut 2 bases from V and 8 bases from J, with 18 bases between. CDR3 DNA: TGCAGCGTTGAACCCCCGGGGGTGGTTGGGGGCTACACCTTC. Translation gives CSVEPPGVVGGYTF.

The sample holds a few counts of this clonotype. V and J are TRBV12-3 or TRBV12-4 and TRBJ2-5; TRBD2 is a possible D gene (7 bases). The length of the CDR3 is 15 residues. V was shortened by 3 bases and J by 5 bases, with 16 bases between the two germline ends. The CDR3 sequence is CASSFGGGGGETQYF. For the CDR3, the DNA is TGTGCCAGCAGTTTTGGGGGAGGGGGTGGGGAGACCCAGTACTTC.

The V and J genes are TRBV24-1 and TRBJ2-1; D might be TRBD1 (5 bases). This CDR3 spans 13 amino acids. Germline V gives CDR1 KGHDR, CDR2 SFDVKD. The ends were cut back, 6 bases at V and 8 bases at J, with 13 bases in the middle. The CDR3 is CATSPRVGDEQFF. The CDR3 DNA reads TGTGCCACCAGTCCCAGGGTGGGCGATGAGCAGTTCTTC.

V usage is TRBV2 and J usage is TRBJ2-7; perhaps TRBD2 as D (6 bases). V was trimmed by 8 bases and J by 4 bases, leaving 18 bases between them. Germline V gives CDR1 SNHLY, CDR2 FYNNEI. The CDR3 is 14 residues long. The CDR3 is CASSSGARSYEQYF. The DNA of the CDR3 is TGTGCCAGCTCTTCGGGAGCCAGGTCGTACGAGCAGTACTTC. Full variable domain (remainder filled in from reference TRBV2 and TRBJ2-7): EPEVTQTPSHQVTQMGQEVILRCVPISNHLYFYWYRQILGQKVEFLVSFYNNEISEKSEIFDDQFSVERPDGSNFTLKIRSTKLEDSAMYFCASSSGARSYEQYFGPGTRLTVT.

Ten or more counts support this clonotype. The chain joins TRBV6-1 to TRBJ2-7, with 9 bases identical to TRBD1. V dropped 7 bases and J dropped 6; count of bases not matched to a gene: 10. The CDR3 spans 14 residues. CDR1 and CDR2 (germline): MNHNS, SASEGT. CDR3 DNA: TGTGCCAGCAAATACGGGACAGGGCTAACCGAGCAGTACTTC. Amino acids: CASKYGTGLTEQYF.

The J gene is TRBJ1-4, the V gene TRBV12-3 or TRBV12-4, with 9 bases lining up with TRBD1. V gave up 5 bases and J gave up 4 bases; unmatched junction bases: 8. This CDR3 contains 16 residues. The CDR3 bases are TGTGCCAGCAGTCCCCGAATGACAGGGGGTAATGAAAAACTGTTTTTT. Protein product: CASSPRMTGGNEKLFF.